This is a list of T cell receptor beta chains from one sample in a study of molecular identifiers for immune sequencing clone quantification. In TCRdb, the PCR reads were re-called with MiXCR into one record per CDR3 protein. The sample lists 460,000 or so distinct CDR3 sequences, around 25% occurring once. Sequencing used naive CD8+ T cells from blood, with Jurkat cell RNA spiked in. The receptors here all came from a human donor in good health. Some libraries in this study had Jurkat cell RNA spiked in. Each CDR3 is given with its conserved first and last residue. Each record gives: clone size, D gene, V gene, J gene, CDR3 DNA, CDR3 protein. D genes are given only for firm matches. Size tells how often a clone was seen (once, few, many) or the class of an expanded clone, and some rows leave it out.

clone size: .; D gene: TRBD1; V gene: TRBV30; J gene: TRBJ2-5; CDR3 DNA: TGTGCCTGCTTTTCTCCGGGACAGGGTTCGGAGACCCAGTACTTC; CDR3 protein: CACFSPGQGSETQYF
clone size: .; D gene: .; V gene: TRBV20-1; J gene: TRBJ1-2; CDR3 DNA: TGCAGTGCCGCCCCCCGGGAGGGCTATGGCTACACCTTC; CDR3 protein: CSAAPREGYGYTF
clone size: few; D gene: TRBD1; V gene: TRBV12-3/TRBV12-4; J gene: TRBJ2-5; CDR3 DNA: TGTGCCAGCAGCTACGGGACAGGGGTCGAGACCCAGTACTTC; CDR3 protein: CASSYGTGVETQYF
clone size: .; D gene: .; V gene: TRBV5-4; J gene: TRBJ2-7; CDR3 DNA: TGTGCCAGCAGCCTCCAACCCCGGGGTCTACAGCCCTACGAGCAGTACTTC; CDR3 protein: CASSLQPRGLQPYEQYF
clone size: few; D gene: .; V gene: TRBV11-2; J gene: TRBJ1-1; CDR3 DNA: TGTGCCAGCAGCTTAGTTACAGCTTTGAACACTGAAGCTTTCTTT; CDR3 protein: CASSLVTALNTEAFF
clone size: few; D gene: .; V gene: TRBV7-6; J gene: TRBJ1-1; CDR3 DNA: TGTGCCAGCAGCTTAGCCGCGGGGGCTGAAGCTTTCTTT; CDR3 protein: CASSLAAGAEAFF
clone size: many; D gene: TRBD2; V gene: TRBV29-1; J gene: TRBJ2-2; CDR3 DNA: TGCAGCGTCACTAGCGGGGCTCACACCGGGGAGCTGTTTTTT; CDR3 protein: CSVTSGAHTGELFF
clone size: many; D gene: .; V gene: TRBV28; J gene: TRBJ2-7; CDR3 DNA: TGTGCCAGCAGGGAGGCCGGGTTAGTCGAGCAGTACTTC; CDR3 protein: CASREAGLVEQYF
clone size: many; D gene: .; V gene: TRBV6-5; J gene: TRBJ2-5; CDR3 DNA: TGTGCCAGCAGTTTCGTCGGCGGAGGCGGTGAGACCCAGTACTTC; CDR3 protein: CASSFVGGGGETQYF
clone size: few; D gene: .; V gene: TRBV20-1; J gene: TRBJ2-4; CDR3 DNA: TGCAGTGCTTACTACGGGACGGGCGCCAAAAACATTCAGTACTTC; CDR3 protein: CSAYYGTGAKNIQYF
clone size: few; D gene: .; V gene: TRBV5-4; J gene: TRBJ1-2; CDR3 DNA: TGTGCCAGCAGCTTGATGGGGGCCGCTAACTATGGCTACACCTTC; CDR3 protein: CASSLMGAANYGYTF
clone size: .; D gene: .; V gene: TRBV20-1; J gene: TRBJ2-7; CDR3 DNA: TGCAGTGCTAGAGATCAAGGTGAGCCCACCTACGAGCAGTACTTC; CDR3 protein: CSARDQGEPTYEQYF
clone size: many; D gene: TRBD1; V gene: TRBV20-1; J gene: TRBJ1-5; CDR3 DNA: TGCAGTGCTACCCAGGACAGGGCGCCAAATCAGCCCCAGCATTTT; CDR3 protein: CSATQDRAPNQPQHF
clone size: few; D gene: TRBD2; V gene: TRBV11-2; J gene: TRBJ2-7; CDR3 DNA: TGTGCCAGCAGCCCCACGACTAGCTTCTTTTCGCACGAGCAGTACTTC; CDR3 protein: CASSPTTSFFSHEQYF
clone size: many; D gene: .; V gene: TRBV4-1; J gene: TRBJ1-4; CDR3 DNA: TGCGCCAGCAGCCAAGATCAGTTAGACGAAAAACTGTTTTTT; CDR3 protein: CASSQDQLDEKLFF
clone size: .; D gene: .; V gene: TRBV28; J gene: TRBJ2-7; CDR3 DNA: TGTGTCAGCAGCCGGAGCTACGAGCAGTACTTC; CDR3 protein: CVSSRSYEQYF
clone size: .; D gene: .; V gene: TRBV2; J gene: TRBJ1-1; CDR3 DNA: TGTGCCGCAAGAGGGGTGGGCACTGAAGCTTTCTTT; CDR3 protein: CAARGVGTEAFF
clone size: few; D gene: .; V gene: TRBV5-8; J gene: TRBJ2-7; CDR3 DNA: TGTGCCAGCAGCTTGTCGGCAGCGGTAAACTACGAGCAGTACTTC; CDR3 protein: CASSLSAAVNYEQYF
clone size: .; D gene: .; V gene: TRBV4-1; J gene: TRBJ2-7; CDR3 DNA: TGCGCCAGCAGCCAACATATTAAGGAGACCTACGAGCAGTACTTC; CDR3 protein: CASSQHIKETYEQYF
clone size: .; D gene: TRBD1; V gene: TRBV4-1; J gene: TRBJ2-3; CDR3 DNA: TGCGCCAGCAGCCAAAGGGTCCCGACAGGGGGCGTTACAGATACGCAGTATTTT; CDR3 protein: CASSQRVPTGGVTDTQYF
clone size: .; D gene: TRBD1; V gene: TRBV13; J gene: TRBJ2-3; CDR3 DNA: TGTGCCAGCAGCCCTGAGACAGGGAAGGCAACGGATACGCAGTATTTT; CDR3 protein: CASSPETGKATDTQYF
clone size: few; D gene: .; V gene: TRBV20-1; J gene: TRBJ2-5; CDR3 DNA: TGCAGTGCCGACCATGGGGTATTAGGGCAAGAGACCCAGTACTTC; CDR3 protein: CSADHGVLGQETQYF
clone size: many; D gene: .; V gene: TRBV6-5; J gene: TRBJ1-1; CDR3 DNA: TGTGCCAGCAGTTACGGCGTAGGTCACACTGAAGCTTTCTTT; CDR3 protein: CASSYGVGHTEAFF
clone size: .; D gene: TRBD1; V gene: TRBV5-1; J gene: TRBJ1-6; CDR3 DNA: TGCGCCAGCACCCTGGACAGGGGCGGTTCACGCCTCCACTTT; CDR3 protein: CASTLDRGGSRLHF
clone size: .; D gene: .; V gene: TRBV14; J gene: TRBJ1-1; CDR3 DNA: TGTGCCAGCAGCCAACTTCCGGGAGTTGAAGCTTTCTTT; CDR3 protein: CASSQLPGVEAFF
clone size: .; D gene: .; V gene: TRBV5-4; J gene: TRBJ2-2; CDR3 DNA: TGTGCCAGCAGGTCCCAGGGTCCCGGGGAGCTGTTTTTT; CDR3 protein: CASRSQGPGELFF
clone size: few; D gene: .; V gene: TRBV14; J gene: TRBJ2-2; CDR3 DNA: TGTGCCAGCAGCCAAGGGACGGCCCTCACCGGGGAGCTGTTTTTT; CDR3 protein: CASSQGTALTGELFF
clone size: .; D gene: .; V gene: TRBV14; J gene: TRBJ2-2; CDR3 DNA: TGTGCCAGCGGCCAAACCAGGCCGAACACCGGGGAGCTGTTTTTT; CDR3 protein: CASGQTRPNTGELFF
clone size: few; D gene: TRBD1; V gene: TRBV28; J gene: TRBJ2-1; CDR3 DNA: TGTGCCAGCAGTGGGTCCGAGGGACAGCTCGACAATGAGCAGTTCTTC; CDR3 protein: CASSGSEGQLDNEQFF